These 8 T cell receptor beta chains share one sample of origin, sequenced in a study of cytotoxic CD8 clonotypes in ibrutinib-treated CLL. TCRdb's copy holds only in-frame clones and misses some; the assay was immunoSEQ multiplex PCR. Altogether about 140,000 clones are present, around 81% being singletons, with the ten largest covering 6% to 9.5%. Specimen: PBMCs, collected after 36 months of ibrutinib treatment. The source is a human donor with chronic lymphocytic leukemia.

This chain uses TRBV5-4 with TRBJ1-5; D is unclear. This CDR3 has 15 amino acids. V lost 1 base and J 7 bases, leaving 15 bases between the germline ends. In germline, CDR1 is SGHNT, CDR2 YYREEE (reference sequence). CDR3 residues: CASSLNGISGQPQHF. The DNA of the CDR3 is TGTGCCAGCAGCTTGAATGGGATCTCGGGGCAGCCCCAGCATTTT.

This chain uses TRBV4-1 with TRBJ2-1; 9 bases match TRBD2. Germline CDR1 is MGHRA and CDR2 is YSYEKL. This CDR3 is built from 14 residues. V trimming: 4 bases; J trimming: 10 bases; junction bases outside the gene matches: 8. CDR3 protein: CASSLERLAGEQFF. The CDR3 nucleotides are TGCGCCAGCAGCCTTGAGAGGCTAGCGGGGGAGCAGTTCTTC.

CDR3 residues: CSATLDQGGYSGYTF. The CDR3 nucleotides read TGCAGCGCAACTCTGGATCAGGGAGGATATAGTGGCTACACCTTC. The chain has TRBV29-1 and TRBJ1-2; possible D gene TRBD1, 5 bases. This CDR3 has 15 residues. Germline CDR1 SQVTM, CDR2 ANQGSEA. V was cut by 7 bases and J by 7 bases, with 25 bases left in between.

The CDR3 DNA follows: TGCAGCGTTGTGGCTAGCGAATCACTTTACGAGCAGTACTTC. It encodes CSVVASESLYEQYF. The V and J genes are TRBV29-1 and TRBJ2-7, with D perhaps matching TRBD2 (6 bases). CDR1 and CDR2 from the germline V gene are SQVTM and ANQGSEA. Deletions cut 4 bases from V and 4 bases from J, with 17 bases between. This CDR3 contains 14 residues.

The chain combines TRBV7-6 with TRBJ1-6; D might be TRBD1 (6 bases). The ends were cut back, 4 bases at V and 7 bases at J, with 17 bases in the middle. Germline CDR1 reads SGHVS; CDR2 reads FNYEAQ. The CDR3 loop spans 16 amino acids. The CDR3 loop reads CASSYELKGGNSPLHF. In nucleotides, the CDR3 is TGTGCCAGCAGCTATGAATTAAAAGGGGGGAATTCACCCCTCCACTTT.

This sequence joins TRBV4-2 and TRBJ2-1; 11 bases match TRBD2. V trimming: 1 base; J trimming: 4 bases; junction bases outside the gene matches: 0. The CDR3 sequence is 15 residues long. The V gene's germline CDR1 is LGHNA and CDR2 YNFKEQ. The CDR3 sequence is CASSQGLAGYNEQFF. The CDR3 DNA reads as TGTGCCAGCAGCCAAGGACTAGCGGGGTACAATGAGCAGTTCTTC.

This clone appeared once. Germline is not matched at one junction end, which may reflect a read error. J is TRBJ2-7 and V is TRBV18; 8 bases match TRBD1. The CDR3 totals 11 residues. Germline V gene sequence: CDR1 KGHSH, CDR2 LQKENI. CDR3 residues: CASSPGQGLHF. DNA of the CDR3: TGTGCCAGCTCACCCGGACAGGGCCTCCACTTC.

The DNA for the CDR3 is TGTGCCAGCAGTGTACAGGGGATCCCTAGCACAGATACGCAGTATTTT. Its translation: CASSVQGIPSTDTQYF. The chain joins TRBV6-4 to TRBJ2-3; 7 bases align to TRBD1. Germline lookup yields CDR1 MRHNA and CDR2 SNTAGT. This CDR3 contains 16 residues. Unmatched junction bases numbered 7, after V lost 4 bases and J lost 0 bases.